This TCR beta chain was sequenced in a study of blood T cells in healthy people across ages. This CDR3 contains 13 residues. Germline V gene sequence: CDR1 SGHDT, CDR2 YYEEEE. Concerning this clonotype: Its matching antigen is unknown.

A second 7 to 11 cycle PCR used barcoded and J-beta primers. MiXCR, applied by TCRdb to the 5' RACE reads, yields one record per CDR3 protein. The sample records more than 700,000 distinct CDR3 sequences, about 48% being singletons. General study findings and limits: More naive CD4+ cells and higher diversity marked long-lived donors relative to aged donors.

The V and J genes are TRBV5-6 and TRBJ2-1; no definite D call. The DNA end is more similar to TRBJ2-7, so the J call may be wrong. The TCR sequence derives from a man older than 75 in good health. Sequencing used blood. CDR3 in amino acids: CASSFTNRNEQYF. The CDR3 nucleotides are TGTGCCAGCAGCTTTACTAATCGCAATGAGCAGTACTTC.